This T cell receptor beta chain was recorded in a study of early T cells in non-severe SARS-CoV-2 infection. Across the study: It was bulk RNA from unsorted whole blood that was sequenced, and the chains were unpaired.

A remark on this clonotype: The target antigen is unknown.

Trimming left V 0 bases short and J 6 bases short, with 8 bases between. Germline V CDR1 and CDR2: LGHNA, YSLEER. This CDR3 is 14 amino acids long. Study-level points and caveats: A preference for anti-spike CD8 responses marked VDJdb matching, which missed private and CD4 specificities.

Individually, cDNA molecules had unique molecular identifiers attached to them. TCRdb re-called the 5' RACE reads through MiXCR, storing one row per CDR3 protein. Of roughly 88,000 distinct CDR3 sequences listed, roughly 15% are singletons. The chain combines TRBV4-3 with TRBJ1-4; no clear D. Sequencing input: whole blood. The clonotype originates from an adult who was a healthcare worker with PCR-confirmed SARS-CoV-2 infection or an uninfected control (not recorded which). As DNA, the CDR3 is TGCGCCAGCAGCCAAGATCCCACATATGAAAAACTGTTTTTT. Encoded protein: CASSQDPTYEKLFF.